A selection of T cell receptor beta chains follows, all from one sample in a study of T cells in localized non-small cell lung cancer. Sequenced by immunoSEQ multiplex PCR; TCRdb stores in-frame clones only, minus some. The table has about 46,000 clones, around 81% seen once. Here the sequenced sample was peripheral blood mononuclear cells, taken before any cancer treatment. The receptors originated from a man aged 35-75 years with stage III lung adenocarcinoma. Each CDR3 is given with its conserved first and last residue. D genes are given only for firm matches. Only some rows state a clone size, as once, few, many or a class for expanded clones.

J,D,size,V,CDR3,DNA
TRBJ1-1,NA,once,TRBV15,CATSRLNTEAFF,TGTGCCACCAGCCGACTGAACACTGAAGCTTTCTTT
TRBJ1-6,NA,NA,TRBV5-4,CASSLGGDLYNSPLHF,TGTGCCAGCAGCTTAGGTGGGGACCTGTATAATTCACCCCTCCACTTT
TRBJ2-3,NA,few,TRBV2,CASRGVALDTQYF,TGTGCCAGCAGGGGGGTGGCCCTGGATACGCAGTATTTT
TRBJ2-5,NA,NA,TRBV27,CASSLFRSAQETQYF,TGTGCCAGCAGTTTATTCAGGTCGGCACAAGAGACCCAGTACTTC
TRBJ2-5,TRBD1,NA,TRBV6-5,CASSYVTGETQYF,TGTGCCAGCAGTTACGTGACAGGGGAGACCCAGTACTTC
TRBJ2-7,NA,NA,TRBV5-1,CASSLEGVRYEQYF,TGCGCCAGCAGCCTGGAAGGGGTACGCTACGAGCAGTACTTC
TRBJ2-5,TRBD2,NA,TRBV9,CASSVGTSGAVTQYF,TGTGCCAGCAGCGTCGGGACTAGCGGGGCGGTGACCCAGTACTTC
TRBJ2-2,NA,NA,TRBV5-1,CASNKDKITGELFF,TGCGCCAGCAATAAGGACAAGATCACCGGGGAGCTGTTTTTT
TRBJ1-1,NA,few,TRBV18,CASSPLSGALNTEAFF,TGTGCCAGCTCACCACTCTCAGGGGCTCTGAACACTGAAGCTTTCTTT
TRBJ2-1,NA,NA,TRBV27,CASSLGGNPYNEQFF,TGTGCCAGCAGTTTAGGGGGGAACCCCTACAATGAGCAGTTCTTC
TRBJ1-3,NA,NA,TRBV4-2,CASSRASGNTIYF,TGTGCCAGCAGCCGGGCCTCTGGAAACACCATATATTTT
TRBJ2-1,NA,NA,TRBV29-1,CSVDGQGLSYNEQFF,TGCAGCGTAGATGGACAGGGACTATCCTACAATGAGCAGTTCTTC
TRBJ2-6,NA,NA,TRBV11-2,CASSLDRSGANVLTF,TGTGCCAGCAGCTTGGACCGCTCTGGGGCCAACGTCCTGACTTTC
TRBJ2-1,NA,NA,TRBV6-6,CASSYSKYEQFF,TGTGCCAGCAGTTACTCGAAATATGAGCAGTTCTTC
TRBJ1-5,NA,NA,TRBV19,CASSAGRDPSNQPQHF,TGTGCCAGTAGCGCAGGGCGGGACCCTAGCAATCAGCCCCAGCATTTT
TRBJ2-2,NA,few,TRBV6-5,CASSYSDPNTGELFF,TGTGCCAGCAGTTACTCGGATCCAAACACCGGGGAGCTGTTTTTT
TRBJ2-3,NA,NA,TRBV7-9,CASSFSGNSDTQYF,TGTGCCAGCAGTTTTTCCGGTAATTCGGATACGCAGTATTTT
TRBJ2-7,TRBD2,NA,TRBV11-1,CASSRGVAGLNEQYF,TGTGCCAGCAGCCGAGGAGTAGCGGGGCTGAACGAGCAGTACTTC
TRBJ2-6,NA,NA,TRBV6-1,CASSEWGPGANVLTF,TGTGCCAGCAGTGAATGGGGTCCTGGGGCCAACGTCCTGACTTTC
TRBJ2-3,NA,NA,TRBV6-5,CASSYGAGSTDTQYF,TGTGCCAGCAGTTACGGGGCGGGGAGTACAGATACGCAGTATTTT
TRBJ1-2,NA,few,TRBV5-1,CASSLAGYYGYTF,TGCGCCAGCAGCTTGGCAGGCTACTATGGCTACACCTTC
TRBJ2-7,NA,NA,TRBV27,CASGLDRQQVYEQYF,TGTGCCAGCGGCCTAGACAGGCAACAGGTCTACGAGCAGTACTTC
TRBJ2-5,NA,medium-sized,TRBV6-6,CASKRGVAQYF,TGTGCCAGCAAAAGGGGGGTGGCCCAGTACTTC